The rows below give T cell receptor beta chains drawn from one sample of a study of shared clonotypes between healthy human individuals. Here immunoSEQ multiplex PCR was the method, and the copy in TCRdb shows in-frame clones only, minus some. The profile shows around 1.9 million clones, approximately 94% of them singletons. The source material was naive CD8+ T cells from PBMCs. The receptors here all came from a man between 18 and 35 years old in good health. Some clones in this sample may be carry-over from other donors' samples. Both conserved end residues are part of each CDR3. D genes are given only for firm matches. The listing skips clone size in some rows; elsewhere it reads once, few, many or a size class.

CDR3 protein,CDR3 DNA,D gene,J gene,V gene,clone size
CASSLKVVEGTDTQYF,TGTGCCAGCAGCTTGAAAGTGGTTGAGGGCACAGATACGCAGTATTTT,NA,TRBJ2-3,TRBV5-4,NA
CASSRRLAGFTDTQYF,TGTGCCAGCAGTCGCCGACTAGCGGGATTCACAGATACGCAGTATTTT,TRBD2,TRBJ2-3,TRBV28,NA
CASSLGAVANLETQYF,TGTGCCAGCAGTTTAGGGGCTGTGGCGAATCTGGAGACCCAGTACTTC,NA,TRBJ2-5,TRBV27,NA
CASSPPDRENGYTF,TGTGCCAGCTCACCACCGGACAGGGAGAATGGCTACACCTTC,TRBD1,TRBJ1-2,TRBV18,NA
CASSPSRGVNEQFF,TGTGCCAGCAGCCCGTCAAGGGGGGTCAATGAGCAGTTCTTC,NA,TRBJ2-1,TRBV7-2,NA
CASSLDRVTGADTQYF,TGCGCCAGCAGCTTGGACCGGGTCACGGGCGCAGATACGCAGTATTTT,NA,TRBJ2-3,TRBV5-1,NA
CASSQDRNRGPAFF,TGTGCCAGCAGCCAAGATAGGAACAGGGGTCCCGCTTTCTTT,TRBD1,TRBJ1-1,TRBV4-2,once
CASSPPGSGGGGAEAFF,TGTGCCAGCTCACCCCCGGGTTCGGGTGGTGGAGGCGCTGAAGCTTTCTTT,NA,TRBJ1-1,TRBV18,NA
CASSLLFLAGSGETQYF,TGTGCCAGCAGCTTACTCTTCCTAGCGGGTAGTGGAGAGACCCAGTACTTC,TRBD2,TRBJ2-5,TRBV7-6,NA
CASSPRDPNTGELFF,TGTGCCAGCAGCCCGCGAGACCCGAACACCGGGGAGCTGTTTTTT,NA,TRBJ2-2,TRBV11-3,NA
CASSPQGETQYF,TGCGCCAGCAGCCCGCAGGGAGAGACCCAGTACTTC,NA,TRBJ2-5,TRBV4-1,NA
CASSVASAPDYNEQFF,TGTGCCAGCAGCGTAGCGAGCGCCCCAGATTACAATGAGCAGTTCTTC,NA,TRBJ2-1,TRBV9,NA
CASSLTAGGRVAGRTDTQYF,TGTGCCAGCAGTTTAACGGCAGGGGGACGAGTAGCGGGACGCACAGATACGCAGTATTTT,NA,TRBJ2-3,TRBV27,NA
CASSSALTGQGFYEQYF,TGTGCCAGCAGCTCGGCCCTCACGGGACAGGGGTTCTACGAGCAGTACTTC,TRBD1,TRBJ2-7,TRBV5-6,NA
CASSVGTSGMYEQYF,TGTGCCAGCAGCGTAGGTACTAGCGGGATGTACGAGCAGTACTTC,TRBD2,TRBJ2-7,TRBV9,NA
CASSARLGQETQYF,TGTGCCAGCAGCGCACGACTAGGCCAAGAGACCCAGTACTTC,NA,TRBJ2-5,TRBV9,NA
CASKEDRGALNTEAFF,TGTGCCAGCAAAGAGGACAGGGGCGCCTTGAACACTGAAGCTTTCTTT,TRBD1,TRBJ1-1,TRBV28,NA
CASSVDTGGTTNEKLFF,TGTGCCAGCAGCGTAGATACAGGGGGGACAACTAATGAAAAACTGTTTTTT,TRBD1,TRBJ1-4,TRBV9,NA
CASSARHGPNTEAFF,TGTGCCAGCAGCGCACGACATGGGCCGAACACTGAAGCTTTCTTT,NA,TRBJ1-1,TRBV7-9,NA
CASSAKLAGVSTDTQYF,TGTGCCAGCAGCGCCAAGTTAGCGGGAGTTAGCACAGATACGCAGTATTTT,TRBD2,TRBJ2-3,TRBV7-6,NA
CASSWNPDRGAMDSEGTIYF,TGTGCCAGCAGCTGGAACCCCGATAGGGGGGCAATGGATTCAGAGGGCACCATATATTTT,NA,TRBJ1-3,TRBV7-8,NA
CASSTVDKYGYTF,TGTGCCAGCAGCACAGTGGACAAGTATGGCTACACCTTC,NA,TRBJ1-2,TRBV9,NA
CASSSSTADTQYF,TGTGCCAGCAGCTCTTCAACGGCGGATACGCAGTATTTT,NA,TRBJ2-3,TRBV7-8,once